This TCR beta chain derives from a study of T-cell memory formation after mild COVID-19. TCRdb recomputed calls from the 5' RACE reads with MiXCR, one row per CDR3 protein. The sample lists almost 350,000 distinct CDR3 sequences; roughly 19% were seen once. CDR1 and CDR2 (germline): ENHRY, SYGVKD. The V end was cut by 4 bases, the J end by 3 bases, with 15 bases between. The CDR3 contains 16 residues. The genes are TRBV10-3 and TRBJ1-4, with D unclear. This clonotype was sampled from a man aged 18 to 29 who had mild COVID-19 (a few samples of this study predate the infection). Cell type and time point are not known. The specimen was PBMCs or a T cell subset sorted from them (not recorded which). CDR3 nucleotides: TGTGCCATCAGTGGGAACCCCAGATCGGCTAATGAAAAACTGTTTTTT. Encoded protein: CAISGNPRSANEKLFF.